Below, 12 T cell receptor beta chains from the same sample are listed, as sequenced in a study of T cell changes during pregnancy in multiple sclerosis. Only in-frame clones appear in the TCRdb table, and some are missing; sequencing was by immunoSEQ multiplex PCR. The table lists around 28,000 clones, less than 95% of them singletons. The material sequenced was CD8+ T cells from peripheral blood mononuclear cells, taken in the second trimester of pregnancy. The receptors derive from a female donor with multiple sclerosis, enrolled in a pregnancy study.

The rearrangement joins TRBV5-1 to TRBJ2-7; 8 bases line up with TRBD1. Germline loops: CDR1 SGHRS, CDR2 YFSETQ. The CDR3 runs 15 residues. The ends lost 3 bases at V and 4 bases at J; junction bases unmatched: 9. CDR3 nucleotide sequence: TGCGCCAGCAGCTATGGACAGGGCGGCGGTTACGAGCAGTACTTC. Translation: CASSYGQGGGYEQYF.

The V gene is TRBV25-1, the J gene TRBJ2-7; D gene unclear. The germline V gene encodes CDR1 MGHDK and CDR2 SYGVNS. This CDR3 region has 12 residues. V dropped 2 bases and J dropped 5 bases, with 7 bases sitting between them. DNA for the CDR3: TGTGCCAGCAGTGAACGTCCTGACGAGCAGTACTTC. Amino acid sequence: CASSERPDEQYF.

The chain has TRBV28 and TRBJ1-1; a weak D match, TRBD1 (5 bases). With 7 bases removed from V and 3 bases from J, the gap between germline ends came to 21 bases. The germline gives CDR1 MDHEN, CDR2 SYDVKM. The CDR3 has 16 residues. The CDR3 reads CASTLLGRWGDTEAFF. As DNA, the CDR3 is TGTGCCAGCACCCTCTTGGGGCGTTGGGGGGACACTGAAGCTTTCTTT.

This chain links TRBV4-2 with TRBJ1-4; 10 bases agree with TRBD1. Unmatched junction bases numbered 5, after V lost 4 bases and J lost 6 bases. CDR1 is LGHNA and CDR2 is YNFKEQ in the germline V gene. The CDR3 covers 15 residues. CDR3 nucleotides: TGTGCCAGCAGCCGGGTGGGGACAGGGGATGAAAAACTGTTTTTT. Translating it yields CASSRVGTGDEKLFF.

V and J are TRBV11-2 and TRBJ2-1; TRBD2 matches at 8 bases. V lost 2 bases and J lost 3; bases outside the gene matches: 3. Germline assignment: CDR1 SGHAT and CDR2 FQNNGV. This CDR3 comprises 15 residues. The chain's CDR3 is CASSLRTSGYNEQFF. The CDR3 DNA is TGTGCCAGCAGCTTAAGAACTAGCGGCTACAATGAGCAGTTCTTC.

The chain employs TRBV2 and TRBJ2-1, with D perhaps TRBD2 (6 bases). Trimming stripped 7 bases from V and 4 bases from J, with 32 bases between. Germline assignment: CDR1 SNHLY and CDR2 FYNNEI. CDR3 size: 20 residues. CDR3 sequence: CASKEFLSGPSADSYNEQFF. The CDR3 bases are TGTGCCAGCAAGGAGTTTCTATCGGGTCCTAGCGCAGACTCTTACAATGAGCAGTTCTTC. Combining the CDR3 with reference TRBV2 and TRBJ2-1 gives the whole variable domain EPEVTQTPSHQVTQMGQEVILRCVPISNHLYFYWYRQILGQKVEFLVSFYNNEISEKSEIFDDQFSVERPDGSNFTLKIRSTKLEDSAMYFCASKEFLSGPSADSYNEQFFGPGTRLTVL.

The chain recombines TRBV28 with TRBJ1-5; D remains ambiguous. The germline gives CDR1 MDHEN, CDR2 SYDVKM. The V end lost 6 bases, the J end lost 6 bases, and 12 bases lay between the germline ends. The length of the CDR3 is 13 residues. In nucleotides, the CDR3 is TGTGCCAGCAGAAGCGAGGTATTTCAGCCCCAGCATTTT. Protein: CASRSEVFQPQHF.

The gene calls are TRBV4-1 and TRBJ1-1; D remains unclear. The germline CDR1 and CDR2 sequences are MGHRA and YSYEKL. The V and J ends lost 0 bases and 4 bases respectively, with 18 bases between them. This CDR3 comprises 17 residues. The CDR3 DNA reads as TGCGCCAGCAGCCAAGAAGATCCAGGTTTGGGAGCCACTGAAGCTTTCTTT. Its protein is CASSQEDPGLGATEAFF.

The rearrangement links TRBV7-9 to TRBJ1-4, with D possibly TRBD1 on 5 matching bases. V lost 6 bases and J 2 bases, leaving 10 bases between the germline ends. The length of the CDR3 is 14 residues. The V gene's germline CDR1 is SEHNR and CDR2 FQNEAQ (reference sequence). CDR3 loop: CASRGGGTNEKLFF. For the CDR3, the DNA is TGTGCCAGCAGGGGGGGTGGGACTAATGAAAAACTGTTTTTT. Based on the CDR3 plus reference TRBV7-9 and TRBJ1-4, the full variable domain is DTGVSQNPRHKITKRGQNVTFRCDPISEHNRLYWYRQTLGQGPEFLTYFQNEAQLEKSRLLSDRFSAERPKGSFSTLEIQRTEQGDSAMYLCASRGGGTNEKLFFGSGTQLSVL.

V and J are TRBV6-5 and TRBJ1-4; the D gene is possibly TRBD1 (5 bases). This CDR3 comprises 13 residues. Trimming took off 3 bases at V and 14 bases at J, with 16 bases between the two ends. Germline CDR1 is MNHEY and CDR2 is SVGAGI. The CDR3 spells CASSYWGRADLFF. CDR3 coding DNA: TGTGCCAGCAGTTATTGGGGCAGGGCCGATCTGTTTTTT.

The gene calls are TRBV10-1 and TRBJ1-3; tentatively, D is TRBD1 (6 bases). The germline V gene encodes CDR1 WNHNN and CDR2 SYGVQD (reference sequence). This CDR3 region has 13 residues. With 5 bases removed from V and 3 bases from J, the gap between germline ends came to 8 bases. CDR3 loop: CASSTGNGNTIYF. The DNA of the CDR3 is TGCGCCAGCAGTACAGGGAATGGAAACACCATATATTTT.

The chain links TRBV7-2 to TRBJ1-4; TRBD1 matches at 7 bases. V lost 4 bases, J lost 7 bases, and 12 bases stayed unmatched. Germline assignment: CDR1 SGHTA and CDR2 FQGNSA. CDR3 size: 16 residues. The CDR3 bases are TGTGCCAGCAGCTCCGCTTGGGACAGTGGGAGTGAAAAACTGTTTTTT. Translating gives CASSSAWDSGSEKLFF.